This T cell receptor beta chain was identified during a study of molecular identifiers for immune sequencing clone quantification. One entry per CDR3 protein results from TCRdb running MiXCR on the PCR reads. The repertoire includes nearly 650,000 distinct CDR3 sequences, about 25% of them detected once, and 0.75% to 0.8% sits in the top ten. V gave up 0 bases and J gave up 11 bases, with 13 bases separating them. The CDR3 consists of 13 residues. The germline V gene has CDR1 MNHEY and CDR2 SVGAGI. Ten or more counts support this clonotype. Sample: naive CD8+ T cells from blood, with Jurkat cell RNA spiked in. The subset denotes: FACS-sorted CD8+CD4-CCR7+CD45RA+ naive T cells. The chain joins TRBV6-5 to TRBJ1-1; a weak D match, TRBD1 (5 bases). This receptor was identified in a human donor in good health. Some libraries in this study had Jurkat cell RNA spiked in. The CDR3 protein is CASSYSDQGKAFF. CDR3 bases: TGTGCCAGCAGTTACTCTGACCAGGGCAAGGCTTTCTTT.